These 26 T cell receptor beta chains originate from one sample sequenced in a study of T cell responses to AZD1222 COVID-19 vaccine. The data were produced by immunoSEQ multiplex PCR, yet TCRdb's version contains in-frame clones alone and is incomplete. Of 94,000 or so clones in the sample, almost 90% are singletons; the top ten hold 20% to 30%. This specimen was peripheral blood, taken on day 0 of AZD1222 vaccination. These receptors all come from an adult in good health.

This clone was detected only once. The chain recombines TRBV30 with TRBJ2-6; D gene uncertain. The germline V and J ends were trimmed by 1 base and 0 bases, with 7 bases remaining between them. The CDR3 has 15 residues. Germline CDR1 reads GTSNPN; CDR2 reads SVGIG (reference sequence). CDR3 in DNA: TGTGCCTGGAGTGATTGGGGCTCTGGGGCCAACGTCCTGACTTTC. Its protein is CAWSDWGSGANVLTF.

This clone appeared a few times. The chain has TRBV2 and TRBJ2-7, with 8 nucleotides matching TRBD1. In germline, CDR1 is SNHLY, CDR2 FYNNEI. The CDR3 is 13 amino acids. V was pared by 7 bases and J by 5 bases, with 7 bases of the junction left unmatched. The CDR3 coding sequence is TGTGCCAGCAAGTTGACAGGGGATAACGAGCAGTACTTC. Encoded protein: CASKLTGDNEQYF.

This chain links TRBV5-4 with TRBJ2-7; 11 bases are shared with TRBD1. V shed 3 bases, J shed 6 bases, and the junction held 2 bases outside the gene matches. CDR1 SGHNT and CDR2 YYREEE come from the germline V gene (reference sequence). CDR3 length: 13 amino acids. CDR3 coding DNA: TGTGCCAGCAGCTCGGGACAGGGGGGCGAGCAGTACTTC. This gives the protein CASSSGQGGEQYF.

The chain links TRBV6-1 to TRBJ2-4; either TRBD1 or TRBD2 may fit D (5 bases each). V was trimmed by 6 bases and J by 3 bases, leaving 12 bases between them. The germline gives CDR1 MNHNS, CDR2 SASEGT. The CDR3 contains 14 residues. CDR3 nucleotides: TGTGCCAGCAGCGGGACCTCGGGCAAAAACATTCAGTACTTC. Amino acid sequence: CASSGTSGKNIQYF.

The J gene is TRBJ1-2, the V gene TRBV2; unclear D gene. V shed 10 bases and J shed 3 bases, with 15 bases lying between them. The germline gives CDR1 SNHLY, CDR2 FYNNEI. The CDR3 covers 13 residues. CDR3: CAIKDGGYYGYTF. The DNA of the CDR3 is TGTGCCATAAAGGACGGCGGATACTATGGCTACACCTTC.

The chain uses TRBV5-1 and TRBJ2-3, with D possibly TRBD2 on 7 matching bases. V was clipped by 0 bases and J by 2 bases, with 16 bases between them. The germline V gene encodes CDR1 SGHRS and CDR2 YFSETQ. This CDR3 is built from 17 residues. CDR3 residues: CASSLAIGGGPTDTQYF. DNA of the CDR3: TGCGCCAGCAGCTTGGCCATAGGGGGGGGACCCACAGATACGCAGTATTTT.

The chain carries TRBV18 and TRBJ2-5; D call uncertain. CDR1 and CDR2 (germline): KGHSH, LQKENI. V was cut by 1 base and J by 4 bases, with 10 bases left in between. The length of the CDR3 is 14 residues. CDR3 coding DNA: TGTGCCAGCTCACCACGTGACCCGGGAGAGACCCAGTACTTC. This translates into CASSPRDPGETQYF. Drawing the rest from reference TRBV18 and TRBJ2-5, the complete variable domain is NAGVMQNPRHLVRRRGQEARLRCSPMKGHSHVYWYRQLPEEGLKFMVYLQKENIIDESGMPKERFSAEFPKEGPSILRIQQVVRGDSAAYFCASSPRDPGETQYFGPGTRLLVL.

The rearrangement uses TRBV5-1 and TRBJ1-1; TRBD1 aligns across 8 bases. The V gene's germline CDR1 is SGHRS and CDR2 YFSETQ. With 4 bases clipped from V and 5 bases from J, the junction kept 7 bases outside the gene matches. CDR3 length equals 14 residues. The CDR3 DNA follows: TGCGCCAGCAGCCTACAGGGGGGAGAGACTGAAGCTTTCTTT. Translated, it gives CASSLQGGETEAFF.

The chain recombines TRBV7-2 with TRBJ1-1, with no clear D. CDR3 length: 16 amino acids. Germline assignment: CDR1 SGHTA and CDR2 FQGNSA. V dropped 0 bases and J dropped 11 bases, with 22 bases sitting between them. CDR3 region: CASSLASINTKKEAFF. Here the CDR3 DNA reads TGTGCCAGCAGCTTAGCGTCAATCAACACAAAAAAGGAGGCTTTCTTT.

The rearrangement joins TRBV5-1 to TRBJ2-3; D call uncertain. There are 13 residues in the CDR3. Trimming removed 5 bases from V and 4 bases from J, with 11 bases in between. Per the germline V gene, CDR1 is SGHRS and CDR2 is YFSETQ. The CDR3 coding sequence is TGCGCCAGCAGGCCGGTCGGGTCAGATACGCAGTATTTT. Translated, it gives CASRPVGSDTQYF.

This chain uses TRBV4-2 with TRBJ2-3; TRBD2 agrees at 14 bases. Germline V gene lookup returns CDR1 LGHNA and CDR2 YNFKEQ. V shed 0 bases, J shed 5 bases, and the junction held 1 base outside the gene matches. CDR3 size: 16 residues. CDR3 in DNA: TGTGCCAGCAGCCAAGATGGGACTAGCGGGAGAGATACGCAGTATTTT. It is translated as CASSQDGTSGRDTQYF.

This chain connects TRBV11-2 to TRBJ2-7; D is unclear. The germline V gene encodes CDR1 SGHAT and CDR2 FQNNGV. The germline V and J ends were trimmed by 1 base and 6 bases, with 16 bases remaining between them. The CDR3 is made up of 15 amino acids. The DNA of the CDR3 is TGTGCCAGCAGCTTAGCTGCTAAAAATGTCGGCGAGCAGTACTTC. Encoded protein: CASSLAAKNVGEQYF.

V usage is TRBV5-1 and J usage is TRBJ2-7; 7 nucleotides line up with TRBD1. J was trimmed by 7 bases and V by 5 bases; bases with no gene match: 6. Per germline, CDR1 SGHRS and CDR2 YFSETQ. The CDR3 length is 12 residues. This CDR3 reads CASRPPGGEQYF. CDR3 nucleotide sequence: TGCGCCAGCAGGCCCCCAGGGGGAGAGCAGTACTTC. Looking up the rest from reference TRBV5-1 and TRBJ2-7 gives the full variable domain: KAGVTQTPRYLIKTRGQQVTLSCSPISGHRSVSWYQQTPGQGLQFLFEYFSETQRNKGNFPGRFSGRQFSNSRSEMNVSTLELGDSALYLCASRPPGGEQYFGPGTRLTVT.

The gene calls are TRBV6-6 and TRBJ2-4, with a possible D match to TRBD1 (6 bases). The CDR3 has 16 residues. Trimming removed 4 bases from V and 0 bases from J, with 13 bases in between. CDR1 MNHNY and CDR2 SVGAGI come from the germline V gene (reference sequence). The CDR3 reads CASSFQGQLAKNIQYF. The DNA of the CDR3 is TGTGCCAGCAGTTTCCAGGGGCAGCTAGCCAAAAACATTCAGTACTTC.

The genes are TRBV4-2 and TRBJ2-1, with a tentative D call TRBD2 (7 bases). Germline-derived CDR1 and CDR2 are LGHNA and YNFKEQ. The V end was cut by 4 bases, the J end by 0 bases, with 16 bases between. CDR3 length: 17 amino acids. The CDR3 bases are TGTGCCAGCAGCCGGGGGGGCGGCGAAAGCTCCTACAATGAGCAGTTCTTC. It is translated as CASSRGGGESSYNEQFF.

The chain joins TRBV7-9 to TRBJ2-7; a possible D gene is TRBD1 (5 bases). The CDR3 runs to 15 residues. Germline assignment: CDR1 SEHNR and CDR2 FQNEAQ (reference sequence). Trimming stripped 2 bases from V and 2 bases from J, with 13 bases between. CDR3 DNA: TGTGCCAGCAGCTTAATCTCAGGCAGGGCCTACGAGCAGTACTTC. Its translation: CASSLISGRAYEQYF.

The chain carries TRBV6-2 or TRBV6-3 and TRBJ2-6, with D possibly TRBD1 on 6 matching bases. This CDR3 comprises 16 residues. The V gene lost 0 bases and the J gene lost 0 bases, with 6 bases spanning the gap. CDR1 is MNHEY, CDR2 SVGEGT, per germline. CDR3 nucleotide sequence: TGTGCCAGCAGTTACTCAGGGGGCTCTGGGGCCAACGTCCTGACTTTC. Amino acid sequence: CASSYSGGSGANVLTF.

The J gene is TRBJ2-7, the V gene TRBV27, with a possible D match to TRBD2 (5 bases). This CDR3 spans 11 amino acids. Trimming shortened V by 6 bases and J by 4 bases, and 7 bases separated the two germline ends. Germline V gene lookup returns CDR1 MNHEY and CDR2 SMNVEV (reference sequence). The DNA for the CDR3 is TGTGCCAGCAGCCCGGGGTACGAGCAGTACTTC. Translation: CASSPGYEQYF.

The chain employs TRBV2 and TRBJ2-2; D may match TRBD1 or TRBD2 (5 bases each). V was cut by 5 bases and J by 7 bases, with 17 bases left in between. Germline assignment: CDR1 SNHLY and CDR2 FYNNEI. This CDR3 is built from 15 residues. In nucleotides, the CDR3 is TGTGCCAGCAGTACCGGGACCCTGCCGGGCGGGGAGCTGTTTTTT. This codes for CASSTGTLPGGELFF. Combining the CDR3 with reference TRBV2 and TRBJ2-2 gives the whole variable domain EPEVTQTPSHQVTQMGQEVILRCVPISNHLYFYWYRQILGQKVEFLVSFYNNEISEKSEIFDDQFSVERPDGSNFTLKIRSTKLEDSAMYFCASSTGTLPGGELFFGEGSRLTVL.

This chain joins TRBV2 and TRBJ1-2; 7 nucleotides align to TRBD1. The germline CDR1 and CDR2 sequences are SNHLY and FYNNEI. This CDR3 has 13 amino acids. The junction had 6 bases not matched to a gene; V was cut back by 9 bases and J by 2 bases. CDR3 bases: TGTGCCAGACCGGGACAGAGAAACTATGGCTACACCTTC. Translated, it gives CARPGQRNYGYTF.

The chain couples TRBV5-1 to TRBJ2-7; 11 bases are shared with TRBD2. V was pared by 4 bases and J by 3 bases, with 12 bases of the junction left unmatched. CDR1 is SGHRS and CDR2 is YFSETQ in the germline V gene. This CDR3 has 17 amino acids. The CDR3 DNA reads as TGCGCCAGCAGCCCCCGTCCACTAGCGGGAGTGGGCTACGAGCAGTACTTC. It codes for CASSPRPLAGVGYEQYF.

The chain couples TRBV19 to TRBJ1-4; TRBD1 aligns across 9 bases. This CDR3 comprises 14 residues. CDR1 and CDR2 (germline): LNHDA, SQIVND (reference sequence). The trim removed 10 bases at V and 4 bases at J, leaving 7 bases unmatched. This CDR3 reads CANPTGGDNEKLFF. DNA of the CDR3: TGTGCCAACCCGACAGGGGGGGATAATGAAAAACTGTTTTTT.

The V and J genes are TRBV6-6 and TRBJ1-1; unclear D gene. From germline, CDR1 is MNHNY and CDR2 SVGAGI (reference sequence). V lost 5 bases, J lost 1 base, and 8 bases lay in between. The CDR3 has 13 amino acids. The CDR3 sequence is CASSGPANTEAFF. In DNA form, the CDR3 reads TGTGCCAGCAGTGGCCCAGCGAACACTGAAGCTTTCTTT.

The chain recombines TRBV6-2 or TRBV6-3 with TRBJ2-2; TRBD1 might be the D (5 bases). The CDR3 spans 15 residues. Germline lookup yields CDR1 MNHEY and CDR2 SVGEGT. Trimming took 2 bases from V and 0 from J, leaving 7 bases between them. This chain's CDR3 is CASSYPGSNTGELFF. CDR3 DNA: TGTGCCAGCAGTTACCCAGGGTCGAACACCGGGGAGCTGTTTTTT.

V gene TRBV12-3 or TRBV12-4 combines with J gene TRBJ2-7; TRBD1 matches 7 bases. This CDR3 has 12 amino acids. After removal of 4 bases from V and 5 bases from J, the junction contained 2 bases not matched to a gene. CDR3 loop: CASSSQGDEQYF. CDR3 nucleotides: TGTGCCAGCAGTTCCCAGGGGGACGAGCAGTACTTC.

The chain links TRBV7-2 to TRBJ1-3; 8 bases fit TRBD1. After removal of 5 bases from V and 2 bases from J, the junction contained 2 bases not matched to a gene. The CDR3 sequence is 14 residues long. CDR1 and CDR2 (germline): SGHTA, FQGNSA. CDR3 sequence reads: CASSLTGAGNTIYF. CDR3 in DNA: TGTGCCAGCAGCCTGACAGGGGCTGGAAACACCATATATTTT.